Detailed here is one T cell receptor beta chain. The data originate from a study of shared T cell receptors in the human thymus. The V gene end was trimmed by 4 bases and the J gene end by 4 bases; junction bases not matched to a gene: 2. There are 12 residues in the CDR3. The germline V gene encodes CDR1 SGHTS and CDR2 YDEGEE. Data came from immunoSEQ multiplex PCR; TCRdb stores just in-frame clones and leaves some out. Seen here are 630,000 or so clones, more than 75% observed once, and the top ten hold 0.0094%. This sample was shared with a second study, whose subject was human thymus T cells. That paper notes: It looked as if thymic and blood repertoires used V and J genes in a biased way.

The sample consisted of thymocytes. This TCR derives from a boy in the first two years of life with a congenital heart defect. The rearrangement links TRBV5-8 to TRBJ2-7, with 7 bases aligning to TRBD2. Here the CDR3 reads CASSRREYEQYF. CDR3 nucleotides: TGTGCCAGCAGCCGGCGGGAGTACGAGCAGTACTTC.